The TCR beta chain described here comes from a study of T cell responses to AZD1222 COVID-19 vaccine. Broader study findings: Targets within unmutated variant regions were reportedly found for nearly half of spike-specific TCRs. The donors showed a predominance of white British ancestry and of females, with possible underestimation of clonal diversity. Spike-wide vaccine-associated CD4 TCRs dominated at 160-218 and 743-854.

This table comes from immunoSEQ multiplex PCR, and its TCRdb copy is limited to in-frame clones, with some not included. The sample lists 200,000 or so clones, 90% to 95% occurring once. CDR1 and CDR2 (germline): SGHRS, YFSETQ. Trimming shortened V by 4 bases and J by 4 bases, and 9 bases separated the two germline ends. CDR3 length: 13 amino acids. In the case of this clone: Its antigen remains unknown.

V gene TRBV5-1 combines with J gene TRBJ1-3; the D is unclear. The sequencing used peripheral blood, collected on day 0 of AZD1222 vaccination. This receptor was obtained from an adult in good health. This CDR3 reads CASSPGFGNTIYF. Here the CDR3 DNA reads TGCGCCAGCAGCCCCGGATTCGGAAACACCATATATTTT.